The 10 T cell receptor beta chains listed next were all sequenced from one sample in a study of cytomegalovirus exposure and HLA in healthy donors. Primers for the PCR totalled 60 Vbeta and 13 Jbeta. The assay was immunoSEQ multiplex PCR, and TCRdb's table has in-frame clones only and misses some. Of about 140,000 clones in the sample, around 68% were seen once. The sequencing sample was made of PBMCs. These TCRs come from a man aged 25-40 years in good health and CMV-seropositive.

This chain uses TRBV28 with TRBJ2-7; D possibly corresponds to TRBD1 (5 bases). V was pared by 1 base and J by 2 bases, with 9 bases between. This CDR3 has 14 residues. Germline V gives CDR1 MDHEN, CDR2 SYDVKM. Here the CDR3 reads CASSLSKGTYEQYF. In nucleotides, the CDR3 is TGTGCCAGCAGTTTATCGAAGGGGACCTACGAGCAGTACTTC.

A word on this clone: At the DNA level, this CDR3 is encoded by other sequences in the same sample as well. V usage is TRBV5-6 and J usage is TRBJ1-1; D gene uncertain. The germline V gene encodes CDR1 SGHDT and CDR2 YYEEEE. The CDR3 length is 13 residues. V was pared by 0 bases and J by 5 bases, with 8 bases between. Written as DNA, the CDR3 is TGTGCCAGCAGCTTGGTAGAGGGAACTGAAGCTTTCTTT. This translates into CASSLVEGTEAFF.

This chain connects TRBV29-1 to TRBJ1-3; no reliable D call. The ends were cut back, 7 bases at V and 9 bases at J, with 34 bases in the middle. The CDR3 has 18 residues. Germline assignment: CDR1 SQVTM and CDR2 ANQGSEA. The CDR3 coding sequence is TGCAGCGCCGTCTCCCCCGACGACTACGGACGGTCGGTGGGCACCATATATTTT. Its translation is CSAVSPDDYGRSVGTIYF.

The chain employs TRBV28 and TRBJ2-2; perhaps TRBD1 as D (6 bases). Trimming took 10 bases from V and 4 from J, leaving 19 bases between them. From germline, CDR1 is MDHEN and CDR2 SYDVKM. The CDR3 extends over 15 amino acids. CDR3 protein: CATLEDRGSTGELFF. The CDR3 DNA is TGTGCCACCCTTGAGGATAGGGGGAGCACCGGGGAGCTGTTTTTT.

The chain uses TRBV4-1 and TRBJ2-2, with 9 bases identical to TRBD2. Per germline, CDR1 MGHRA and CDR2 YSYEKL. This CDR3 is 18 amino acids long. Trimming at V came to 4 bases and at J to 5 bases, leaving 14 bases not matched to a gene. CDR3 residues: CASSRVFGLAGRTGELFF. As DNA, the CDR3 is TGCGCCAGCAGCCGCGTCTTTGGGCTAGCGGGACGTACCGGGGAGCTGTTTTTT.

This rearrangement joins TRBV27 to TRBJ2-7, with 7 nucleotides matching TRBD2. This CDR3 has 15 amino acids. V shed 0 bases and J 6 bases; nucleotides not matched to a gene: 8. Germline CDR1 and CDR2: MNHEY and SMNVEV (reference sequence). CDR3 sequence reads: CASSLSGGSNREQYF. The CDR3 DNA reads TGTGCCAGCAGTTTATCTGGCGGGAGCAATCGCGAGCAGTACTTC.

This sequence joins TRBV7-3 and TRBJ2-2; D gene uncertain. This CDR3 is 13 amino acids long. The V gene lost 4 bases and the J gene lost 5 bases, with 8 bases spanning the gap. The V gene's germline CDR1 is SGHTA and CDR2 FQGTGA. CDR3 in amino acids: CASSSTQTGELFF. DNA for the CDR3: TGTGCCAGCAGCTCAACTCAGACCGGGGAGCTGTTTTTT.

V gene TRBV15 combines with J gene TRBJ1-1; TRBD1 might be the D (6 bases). V was pared by 0 bases and J by 5 bases, with 7 bases between. Germline lookup yields CDR1 LNHNV and CDR2 YYDKDF (reference sequence). The CDR3 consists of 13 residues. CDR3 region: CATSREGATEAFF. CDR3 in DNA: TGTGCCACCAGCAGAGAGGGGGCGACTGAAGCTTTCTTT.

The rearrangement uses TRBV9 and TRBJ2-5; D unclear. Germline V CDR1 and CDR2: SGDLS, YYNGEE. V was clipped by 0 bases and J by 5 bases, with 5 bases between them. CDR3 length equals 12 residues. The CDR3 here is CASSVVQETQYF. Written as DNA, the CDR3 is TGTGCCAGCAGCGTAGTTCAGGAGACCCAGTACTTC.

The rearrangement uses TRBV27 and TRBJ2-5; weak D call: TRBD2 (6 bases). The DNA end lines up better with TRBJ2-7; the J call may be wrong. This CDR3 spans 17 amino acids. The germline V gene encodes CDR1 MNHEY and CDR2 SMNVEV (reference sequence). The CDR3 coding sequence is TGTGCCAGCAGTTTAATGCTGGGTGGCGGGGTAACCTACGAGCAGTACTTC. This sequence encodes CASSLMLGGGVTYEQYF.